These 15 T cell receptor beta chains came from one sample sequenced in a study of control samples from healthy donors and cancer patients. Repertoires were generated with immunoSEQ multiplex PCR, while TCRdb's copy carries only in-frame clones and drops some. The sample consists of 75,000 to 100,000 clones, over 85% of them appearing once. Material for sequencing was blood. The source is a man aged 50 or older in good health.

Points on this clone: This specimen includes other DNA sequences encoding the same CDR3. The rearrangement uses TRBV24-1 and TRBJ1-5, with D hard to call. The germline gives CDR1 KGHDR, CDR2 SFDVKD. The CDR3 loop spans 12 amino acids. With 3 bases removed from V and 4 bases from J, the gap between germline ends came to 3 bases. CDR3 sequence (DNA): TGTGCCACCAGTGATCCGAATCAGCCCCAGCATTTT. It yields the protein CATSDPNQPQHF.

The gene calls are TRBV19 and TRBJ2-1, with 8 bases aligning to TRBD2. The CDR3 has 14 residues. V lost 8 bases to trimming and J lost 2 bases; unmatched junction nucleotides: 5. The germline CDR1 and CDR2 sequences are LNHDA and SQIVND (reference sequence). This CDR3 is CASASGGPYNEQFF. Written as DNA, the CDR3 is TGTGCCAGTGCCAGCGGGGGCCCCTACAATGAGCAGTTCTTC.

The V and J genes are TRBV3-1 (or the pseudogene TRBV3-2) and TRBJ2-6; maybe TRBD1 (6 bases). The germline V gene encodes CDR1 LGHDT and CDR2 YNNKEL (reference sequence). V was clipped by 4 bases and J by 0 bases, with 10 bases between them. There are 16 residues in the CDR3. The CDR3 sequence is CASSRQGFSGANVLTF. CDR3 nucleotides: TGTGCCAGCAGCCGCCAGGGGTTCTCTGGGGCCAACGTCCTGACTTTC.

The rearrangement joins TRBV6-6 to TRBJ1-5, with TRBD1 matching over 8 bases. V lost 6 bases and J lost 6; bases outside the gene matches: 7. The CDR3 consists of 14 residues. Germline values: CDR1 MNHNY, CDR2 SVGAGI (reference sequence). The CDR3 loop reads CASSHLQGGQPQHF. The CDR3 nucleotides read TGTGCCAGCAGCCACCTACAGGGGGGTCAGCCCCAGCATTTT.

Here the CDR3 reads CASSLVVGVSTDTQYF. In DNA, the CDR3 is TGTGCCAGCAGCTTAGTAGTGGGGGTGTCCACAGATACGCAGTATTTT. The V and J genes are TRBV11-2 and TRBJ2-3; D assignment may be TRBD1 or TRBD2 (5 bases each). Germline CDR1 and CDR2: SGHAT and FQNNGV. The CDR3 contains 16 residues. Trimming took 1 base from V and 2 from J, leaving 13 bases between them.

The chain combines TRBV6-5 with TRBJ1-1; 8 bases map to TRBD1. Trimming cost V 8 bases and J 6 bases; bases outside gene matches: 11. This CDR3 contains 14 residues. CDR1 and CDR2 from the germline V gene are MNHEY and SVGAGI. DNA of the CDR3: TGTGCCAGCGTACTCAGGGGGCGCGTGGCTGAAGCTTTCTTT. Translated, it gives CASVLRGRVAEAFF.

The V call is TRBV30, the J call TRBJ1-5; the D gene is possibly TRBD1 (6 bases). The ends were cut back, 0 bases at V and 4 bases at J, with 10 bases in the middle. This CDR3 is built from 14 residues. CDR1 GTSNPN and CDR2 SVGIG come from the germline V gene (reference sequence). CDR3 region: CAWSVGQPNQPQHF. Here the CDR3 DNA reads TGTGCCTGGAGTGTAGGACAGCCAAATCAGCCCCAGCATTTT.

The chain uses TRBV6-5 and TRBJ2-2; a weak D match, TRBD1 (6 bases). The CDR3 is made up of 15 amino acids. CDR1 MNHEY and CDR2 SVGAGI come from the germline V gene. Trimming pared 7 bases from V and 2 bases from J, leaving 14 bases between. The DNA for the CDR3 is TGTGCCAGCAAATTATACAGGGAAAACACCGGGGAGCTGTTTTTT. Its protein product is CASKLYRENTGELFF.

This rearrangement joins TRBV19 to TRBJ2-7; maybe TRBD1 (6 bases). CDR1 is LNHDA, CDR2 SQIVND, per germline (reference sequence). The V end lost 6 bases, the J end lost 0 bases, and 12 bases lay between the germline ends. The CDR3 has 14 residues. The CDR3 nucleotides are TGTGCCAGTAGCCGGACAGCACTCTCCTACGAGCAGTACTTC. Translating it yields CASSRTALSYEQYF.

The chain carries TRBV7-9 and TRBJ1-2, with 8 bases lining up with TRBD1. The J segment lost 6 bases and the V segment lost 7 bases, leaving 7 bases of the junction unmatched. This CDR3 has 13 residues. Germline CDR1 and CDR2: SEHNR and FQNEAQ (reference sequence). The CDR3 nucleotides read TGTGCCAGCACAGGACAGGGTTCACATGGCTACACCTTC. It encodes CASTGQGSHGYTF. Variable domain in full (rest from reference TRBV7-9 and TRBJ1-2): DTGVSQNPRHKITKRGQNVTFRCDPISEHNRLYWYRQTLGQGPEFLTYFQNEAQLEKSRLLSDRFSAERPKGSFSTLEIQRTEQGDSAMYLCASTGQGSHGYTFGSGTRLTVV.

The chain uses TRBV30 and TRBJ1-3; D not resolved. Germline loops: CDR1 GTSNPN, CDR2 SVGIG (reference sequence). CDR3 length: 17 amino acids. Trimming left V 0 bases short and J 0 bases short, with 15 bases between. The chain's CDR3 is CAWSVLRVLSSGNTIYF. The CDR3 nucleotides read TGTGCCTGGAGTGTACTAAGAGTTTTAAGCTCTGGAAACACCATATATTTT.

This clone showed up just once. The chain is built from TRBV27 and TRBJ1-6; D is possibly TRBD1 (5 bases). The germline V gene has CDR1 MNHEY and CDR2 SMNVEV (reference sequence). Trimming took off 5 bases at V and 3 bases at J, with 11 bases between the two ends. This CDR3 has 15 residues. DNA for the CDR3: TGTGCCAGCAGTCCGAGACAGAACTATAATTCACCCCTCCACTTT. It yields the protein CASSPRQNYNSPLHF.

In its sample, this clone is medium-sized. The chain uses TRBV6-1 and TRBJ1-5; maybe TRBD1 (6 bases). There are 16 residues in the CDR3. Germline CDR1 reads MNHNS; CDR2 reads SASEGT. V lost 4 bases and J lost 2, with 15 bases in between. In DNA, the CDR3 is TGTGCCAGCAGTGTCCTGGCAGGGGATGGCAATCAGCCCCAGCATTTT. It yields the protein CASSVLAGDGNQPQHF.

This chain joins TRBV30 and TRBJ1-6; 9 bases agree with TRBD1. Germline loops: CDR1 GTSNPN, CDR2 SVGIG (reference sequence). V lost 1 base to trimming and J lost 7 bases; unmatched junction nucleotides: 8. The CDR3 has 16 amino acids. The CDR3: CAWSATGGAGNSPLHF. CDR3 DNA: TGTGCCTGGAGTGCAACAGGGGGCGCGGGAAATTCACCCCTCCACTTT.

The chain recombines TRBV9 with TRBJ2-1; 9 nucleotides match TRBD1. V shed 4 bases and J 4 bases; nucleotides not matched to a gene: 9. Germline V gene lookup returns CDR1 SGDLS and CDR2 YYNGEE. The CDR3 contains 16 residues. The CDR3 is CASSPFRGQGYNEQFF. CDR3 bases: TGTGCCAGCAGCCCCTTCCGGGGACAGGGATACAATGAGCAGTTCTTC. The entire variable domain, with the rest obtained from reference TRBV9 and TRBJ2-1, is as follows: DSGVTQTPKHLITATGQRVTLRCSPRSGDLSVYWYQQSLDQGLQFLIQYYNGEERAKGNILERFSAQQFPDLHSELNLSSLELGDSALYFCASSPFRGQGYNEQFFGPGTRLTVL.